One and the same sample provided the 22 T cell receptor beta chains below, sequenced in a study of blood T cell repertoires in COVID-19. Sequencing used immunoSEQ multiplex PCR; TCRdb keeps in-frame clones, though not all of them. The sample includes roughly 340,000 clones, approximately 87% of them seen just once. Sequenced sample: PBMCs or T cells enriched from blood (not recorded which). The receptors here all came from a man aged 40-49 years in a cohort exposed to, infected with or recovered from COVID-19 (not recorded which).

The gene calls are TRBV18 and TRBJ1-1; D unclear. CDR1 and CDR2 from the germline V gene are KGHSH and LQKENI. Trimming took 4 bases from V and 3 from J, leaving 9 bases between them. CDR3 length: 13 amino acids. CDR3 bases: TGTGCCAGCTCACAAAGACGGGACACTGAAGCTTTCTTT. Amino acids: CASSQRRDTEAFF.

This clone was seen only once. The chain has TRBV5-4 and TRBJ2-2; TRBD2 agrees at 8 bases. The V gene end was trimmed by 4 bases and the J gene end by 1 base; junction bases not matched to a gene: 6. The CDR3 consists of 16 residues. Germline V gene data show CDR1 as SGHNT and CDR2 as YYREEE (reference sequence). CDR3 nucleotides: TGTGCCAGCAGCACGTCCAGCGGGAGGAACACCGGGGAGCTGTTTTTT. This gives the protein CASSTSSGRNTGELFF.

This chain's CDR3 is CASRPGLAGGIGYNEQFF. CDR3 DNA sequence: TGTGCAAGTCGCCCCGGACTAGCGGGAGGTATTGGCTACAATGAGCAGTTCTTC. This chain links TRBV12-2 with TRBJ2-1; TRBD2 is the table's D call, not checked against the DNA. TRBV12-2 is a documented pseudogene. This CDR3 comprises 18 residues.

The V and J genes are TRBV7-2 and TRBJ1-6; no clear D. The V gene's germline CDR1 is SGHTA and CDR2 FQGNSA. With 0 bases removed from V and 10 bases from J, the gap between germline ends came to 4 bases. The CDR3 totals 12 residues. In DNA, the CDR3 is TGTGCCAGCAGCTTAGCGGAGTCACCCCTCCACTTT. Amino acids: CASSLAESPLHF.

J is TRBJ1-5 and V is TRBV6-1; TRBD1 is a possible D gene (6 bases). The V end was cut by 3 bases, the J end by 9 bases, with 18 bases between. This CDR3 has 15 residues. Germline V gene lookup returns CDR1 MNHNS and CDR2 SASEGT. CDR3 sequence reads: CASSDPPDSSGPQHF. CDR3 in DNA: TGTGCCAGCAGTGATCCACCGGACAGCAGCGGGCCCCAGCATTTT.

This chain uses TRBV11-3 with TRBJ2-1, with 9 positions matching TRBD2. The CDR3 loop spans 15 amino acids. Unmatched junction bases numbered 4, after V lost 5 bases and J lost 2 bases. Per the germline V gene, CDR1 is SGHNT and CDR2 is YENEEA. This CDR3 is CASSGRGRAYNEQFF. CDR3 DNA: TGTGCCAGCAGCGGGCGCGGGAGGGCCTACAATGAGCAGTTCTTC.

V gene TRBV24-1 combines with J gene TRBJ2-1; 12 bases fit TRBD2. The CDR3 spans 19 residues. Germline V gives CDR1 KGHDR, CDR2 SFDVKD. V lost 4 bases and J lost 4; bases outside the gene matches: 13. The DNA for the CDR3 is TGTGCCACCAGTGACCCCCCACTAGCGGGAGGAGGTCTGTACAATGAGCAGTTCTTC. Protein product: CATSDPPLAGGGLYNEQFF.

The chain recombines TRBV30 with TRBJ1-1, with 10 bases identical to TRBD1. J gave up 1 base and V 8 bases, and 7 bases lay outside the gene matches. Germline loops: CDR1 GTSNPN, CDR2 SVGIG (reference sequence). The CDR3 has 14 amino acids. The CDR3 here is CARTGGPSNTEAFF. CDR3 nucleotide sequence: TGTGCCCGGACAGGGGGGCCATCGAACACTGAAGCTTTCTTT.

V and J are TRBV30 and TRBJ2-1, with 10 bases lining up with TRBD2. This CDR3 comprises 17 residues. The junction had 9 bases not matched to a gene; V was cut back by 2 bases and J by 2 bases. The germline gives CDR1 GTSNPN, CDR2 SVGIG (reference sequence). The CDR3 DNA sequence: TGTGCCTGGAGTACCACGCGGACTAGCGGAACCTACAATGAGCAGTTCTTC. This gives the protein CAWSTTRTSGTYNEQFF.

The chain combines TRBV6-6 with TRBJ2-7, with 8 positions matching TRBD1. The CDR3 length is 14 residues. The V gene end was trimmed by 0 bases and the J gene end by 7 bases; junction bases not matched to a gene: 5. From germline, CDR1 is MNHNY and CDR2 SVGAGI (reference sequence). Written as DNA, the CDR3 is TGTGCCAGCAGTTACTCGGGCAGGGGGCGTGAGCAGTACTTC. Translating it yields CASSYSGRGREQYF.

The V and J genes are TRBV10-2 and TRBJ1-4; perhaps TRBD1 as D (6 bases). Trimming pared 2 bases from V and 13 bases from J, leaving 11 bases between. The V gene's germline CDR1 is WSHSY and CDR2 SAAADI. The CDR3 length is 12 residues. CDR3 DNA: TGCGCCAGCAGTGAGGTGGGGGCAGCACTGTTTTTT. Translating gives CASSEVGAALFF.

The gene calls are TRBV7-8 and TRBJ2-1; D is ambiguous. This CDR3 has 15 amino acids. Germline V gene sequence: CDR1 SGHVS, CDR2 FQNEAQ. V lost 3 bases and J 1 base, leaving 10 bases between the germline ends. The CDR3 region is CASSFHELSYNEQFF. In DNA form, the CDR3 reads TGTGCCAGCAGCTTTCACGAGCTGTCCTACAATGAGCAGTTCTTC.

The chain uses TRBV5-6 and TRBJ1-4; 7 bases line up with TRBD1. The CDR3 is 15 residues long. The J segment lost 7 bases and the V segment lost 3 bases, leaving 9 bases of the junction unmatched. CDR1 SGHDT and CDR2 YYEEEE come from the germline V gene. DNA for the CDR3: TGTGCCAGCAGCTACAAGCAGGGGGTTGCTGAAAAACTGTTTTTT. This translates into CASSYKQGVAEKLFF.

This CDR3 is CASSEGQGGSPLHF. DNA of the CDR3: TGTGCCAGCAGCGAGGGACAGGGAGGATCACCCCTCCACTTT. V and J are TRBV3-1 (or the pseudogene TRBV3-2) and TRBJ1-6; 9 nucleotides line up with TRBD1. Germline values: CDR1 LGHDT, CDR2 YNNKEL (reference sequence). The CDR3 is made up of 14 amino acids. The J segment lost 10 bases and the V segment lost 5 bases, leaving 6 bases of the junction unmatched.

V is TRBV5-5 and J is TRBJ2-1; 9 bases map to TRBD2. V shed 0 bases, J shed 9 bases, and the junction held 10 bases outside the gene matches. In germline, CDR1 is SGHKS, CDR2 YYEKEE (reference sequence). CDR3 length: 16 residues. CDR3 in DNA: TGTGCCAGCAGCTTGGCCGGGTCTAGCGGGATTTCTGAGCAGTTCTTC. Translating gives CASSLAGSSGISEQFF.

The CDR3 region is CASSLGTAPYEQYF. CDR3 bases: TGCGCCAGCAGCTTAGGGACAGCCCCCTACGAGCAGTACTTC. The gene calls are TRBV5-1 and TRBJ2-7; TRBD1 matches 7 bases. The CDR3 covers 14 residues. The ends lost 2 bases at V and 2 bases at J; junction bases unmatched: 4. The germline CDR1 and CDR2 sequences are SGHRS and YFSETQ.

The rearrangement uses TRBV7-6 and TRBJ2-5; TRBD2 aligns across 14 bases. The CDR3 is made up of 15 amino acids. Germline CDR1 SGHVS, CDR2 FNYEAQ. The junction had 7 bases not matched to a gene; V was cut back by 8 bases and J by 5 bases. CDR3 nucleotides: TGTGCCAGCCTGAGGACTAGCGGGAGGAGGGAGACCCAGTACTTC. Translated, it gives CASLRTSGRRETQYF.

Note on this clone: The sample carries other DNA sequences with the same CDR3. The chain couples TRBV5-4 to TRBJ2-5; 11 positions agree with TRBD2. The CDR3 extends over 15 amino acids. From germline, CDR1 is SGHNT and CDR2 YYREEE (reference sequence). With V trimmed by 5 bases and J by 2 bases, 5 bases remained unmatched. In DNA, the CDR3 is TGTGCCAGCAGTTTGAGACTAGCGGGGCAAGAGACCCAGTACTTC. Residues: CASSLRLAGQETQYF.

The chain carries TRBV5-8 and TRBJ2-7, with TRBD1 identical over 7 bases. This CDR3 region has 15 residues. V trimming: 3 bases; J trimming: 2 bases; junction bases outside the gene matches: 8. The germline CDR1 and CDR2 sequences are SGHTS and YDEGEE. CDR3 sequence reads: CASSSKGAGAYEQYF. In DNA, the CDR3 is TGTGCCAGCAGCTCAAAGGGGGCAGGCGCCTACGAGCAGTACTTC.

The chain combines TRBV5-8 with TRBJ2-3, with a weak D call TRBD2 (5 bases). Germline assignment: CDR1 SGHTS and CDR2 YDEGEE. The CDR3 is 11 residues long. V lost 9 bases and J 4 bases, leaving 9 bases between the germline ends. The CDR3 protein is CATSRADTQYF. CDR3 in DNA: TGTGCCACCTCGAGGGCAGATACGCAGTATTTT.

The chain carries TRBV19 and TRBJ1-1, with D unclear. Germline V gene data show CDR1 as LNHDA and CDR2 as SQIVND (reference sequence). CDR3 size: 15 residues. Trimming took off 1 base at V and 1 base at J, with 10 bases between the two ends. The CDR3 DNA follows: TGTGCCAGTAGTATAGCCTCCTCAGGGAACACTGAAGCTTTCTTT. Translation gives CASSIASSGNTEAFF.

The V gene is TRBV28, the J gene TRBJ2-3; 14 bases line up with TRBD2. CDR3 size: 17 residues. V was clipped by 3 bases and J by 3 bases; unmatched bases: 5. Germline CDR1 is MDHEN and CDR2 is SYDVKM. In nucleotides, the CDR3 is TGTGCCAGCAGTTTCCCGGGACTAGCGGGAGTAACAGATACGCAGTATTTT. Its protein is CASSFPGLAGVTDTQYF.